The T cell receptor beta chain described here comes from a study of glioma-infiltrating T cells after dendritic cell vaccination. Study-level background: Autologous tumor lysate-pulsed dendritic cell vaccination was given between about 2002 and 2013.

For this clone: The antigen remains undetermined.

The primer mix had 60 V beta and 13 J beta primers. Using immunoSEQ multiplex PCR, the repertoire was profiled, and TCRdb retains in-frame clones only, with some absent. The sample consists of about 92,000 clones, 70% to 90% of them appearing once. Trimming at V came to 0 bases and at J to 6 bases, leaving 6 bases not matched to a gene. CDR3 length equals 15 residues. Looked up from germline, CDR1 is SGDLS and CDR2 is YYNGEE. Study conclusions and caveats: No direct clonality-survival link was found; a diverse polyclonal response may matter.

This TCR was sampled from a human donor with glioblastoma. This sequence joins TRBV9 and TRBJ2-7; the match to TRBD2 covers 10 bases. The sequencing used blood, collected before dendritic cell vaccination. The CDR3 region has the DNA TGTGCCAGCAGCGTAGATGCCAGCGGGAGGGGCGAGCAGTACTTC. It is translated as CASSVDASGRGEQYF.